Listed here are 24 T cell receptor beta chains from one sample, sequenced in a study of T cell changes during pregnancy in multiple sclerosis. TCRdb keeps only in-frame clones here, not all; method: immunoSEQ multiplex PCR. The sample has approximately 50,000 clones; 94% are singletons. The starting material was CD4+ T cells from peripheral blood mononuclear cells, obtained in the third trimester of pregnancy. These receptors all come from a female donor with multiple sclerosis, enrolled in a pregnancy study.

The chain carries TRBV7-2 and TRBJ2-5, with 9 bases identical to TRBD1. The CDR3 is 13 residues long. Germline V gives CDR1 SGHTA, CDR2 FQGNSA. Unmatched junction bases numbered 1, after V lost 5 bases and J lost 3 bases. The CDR3 sequence: CASSRDREETQYF. Written as DNA, the CDR3 is TGTGCCAGCAGCCGGGACAGGGAAGAGACCCAGTACTTC.

The chain has TRBV18 and TRBJ1-2, with a possible D match to TRBD1 (5 bases). V dropped 0 bases and J dropped 6 bases, with 11 bases sitting between them. Per the germline V gene, CDR1 is KGHSH and CDR2 is LQKENI. CDR3 size: 14 residues. The CDR3 region is CASSPPRVYDGYTF. The CDR3 DNA sequence: TGTGCCAGCTCACCACCCAGGGTCTATGATGGCTACACCTTC.

The V call is TRBV19, the J call TRBJ1-5; 9 bases match TRBD1. CDR3 length equals 15 residues. Germline V gives CDR1 LNHDA, CDR2 SQIVND (reference sequence). The ends lost 7 bases at V and 6 bases at J; junction bases unmatched: 10. DNA for the CDR3: TGTGCCAGTACCTTGGGGACAGGGATTCCTCAGCCCCAGCATTTT. Translating it yields CASTLGTGIPQPQHF. The entire variable domain, with the rest obtained from reference TRBV19 and TRBJ1-5, is as follows: DGGITQSPKYLFRKEGQNVTLSCEQNLNHDAMYWYRQDPGQGLRLIYYSQIVNDFQKGDIAEGYSVSREKKESFPLTVTSAQKNPTAFYLCASTLGTGIPQPQHFGDGTRLSIL.

V usage is TRBV13 and J usage is TRBJ1-1; 9 nucleotides align to TRBD1. The CDR3 consists of 14 residues. Germline V gene lookup returns CDR1 PRHDT and CDR2 FYEKMQ (reference sequence). Trimming removed 5 bases from V and 3 bases from J; junction bases left unmatched: 4. The CDR3 protein is CASSPGDRDTEAFF. CDR3 DNA: TGTGCCAGCAGCCCCGGGGACAGGGACACTGAAGCTTTCTTT.

This chain links TRBV12-5 with TRBJ1-1; D might be TRBD1 (5 bases). V dropped 3 bases and J dropped 3 bases, with 11 bases sitting between them. CDR1 and CDR2 from the germline V gene are LGHNT and FRNRAP. The CDR3 runs 14 residues. CDR3 amino acids: CASGFRGMDTEAFF. As DNA, the CDR3 is TGTGCTAGTGGTTTTAGGGGAATGGACACTGAAGCTTTCTTT.

The genes are TRBV7-2 and TRBJ2-1, with D unresolved. Germline-derived CDR1 and CDR2 are SGHTA and FQGNSA. V was trimmed by 1 base and J by 6 bases, leaving 7 bases between them. This CDR3 has 13 residues. In nucleotides, the CDR3 is TGTGCCAGCAGCTTAGTCAGGTTCAATGAGCAGTTCTTC. This gives the protein CASSLVRFNEQFF.

The chain has TRBV9 and TRBJ1-4, with D perhaps TRBD1 (6 bases). The CDR3 is 19 amino acids. Germline V CDR1 and CDR2: SGDLS, YYNGEE. V lost 4 bases and J 8 bases, leaving 30 bases between the germline ends. The CDR3 nucleotides read TGTGCCAGCAGCACGGGCGCGGGGGCGACATCCCCGACACGAGAAAAACTGTTTTTT. This translates into CASSTGAGATSPTREKLFF.

This clone was observed a single time. The chain is built from TRBV5-5 and TRBJ2-7; no firm D call. Germline V gene data show CDR1 as SGHKS and CDR2 as YYEKEE (reference sequence). The CDR3 has 15 residues. Between the trimmed V and J ends, which lost 6 bases and 2 bases, there was a span of 18 bases. The CDR3 region has the DNA TGTGCCAGCACCCGTACCGGAATTGACACCTACGAGCAGTACTTC. Protein sequence: CASTRTGIDTYEQYF. Combining the CDR3 with reference TRBV5-5 and TRBJ2-7 gives the whole variable domain DAGVTQSPTHLIKTRGQQVTLRCSPISGHKSVSWYQQVLGQGPQFIFQYYEKEERGRGNFPDRFSARQFPNYSSELNVNALLLGDSALYLCASTRTGIDTYEQYFGPGTRLTVT.

The chain carries TRBV4-1 and TRBJ1-3; TRBD1 matches 11 bases. CDR1 and CDR2 from the germline V gene are MGHRA and YSYEKL. The CDR3 spans 16 residues. Trimming took 4 bases from V and 1 from J; bases not matched to a gene: 3. The CDR3 bases are TGCGCCAGCAGCCTAGGACAGGGGGCATCTGGAAACACCATATATTTT. This sequence encodes CASSLGQGASGNTIYF.

This chain uses TRBV5-4 with TRBJ2-7; TRBD2 matches 8 bases. The CDR3 sequence is 13 residues long. Germline-derived CDR1 and CDR2 are SGHNT and YYREEE (reference sequence). V shed 4 bases and J 6 bases; nucleotides not matched to a gene: 6. The CDR3 nucleotides read TGTGCCAGCAGCGAGACTAGCGCCAGCGAGCAGTACTTC. It encodes CASSETSASEQYF.

The V gene is TRBV18, the J gene TRBJ2-4; tentative D call: TRBD1 (6 bases). CDR1 and CDR2 (germline): KGHSH, LQKENI. V was clipped by 4 bases and J by 7 bases, with 11 bases between them. This CDR3 has 13 amino acids. In DNA form, the CDR3 reads TGTGCCAGCTCACTTCGCCAGGGGAACATTCAGTACTTC. It specifies CASSLRQGNIQYF.

The genes are TRBV4-1 and TRBJ1-3; possible D gene TRBD1, 6 bases. Germline CDR1 reads MGHRA; CDR2 reads YSYEKL. The CDR3 extends over 18 amino acids. V gave up 2 bases and J gave up 0 bases, with 17 bases separating them. The CDR3 DNA sequence: TGCGCCAGCAGCCAAAAATGGGGGGGAGGGGGCTCTGGAAACACCATATATTTT. It translates to CASSQKWGGGGSGNTIYF.

This chain uses TRBV2 with TRBJ1-1; weak D call: TRBD1 (5 bases). Trimming pared 6 bases from V and 5 bases from J, leaving 13 bases between. The CDR3 runs to 13 residues. The germline V gene encodes CDR1 SNHLY and CDR2 FYNNEI. The CDR3 DNA sequence: TGTGCCAGCAGCTCGGCAGGGCGGACTGAAGCTTTCTTT. Translation gives CASSSAGRTEAFF.

The genes are TRBV6-5 and TRBJ1-2; 7 bases match TRBD1. The CDR3 spans 14 residues. CDR1 is MNHEY, CDR2 SVGAGI, per germline. Trimming at V came to 8 bases and at J to 5 bases, leaving 11 bases not matched to a gene. The DNA of the CDR3 is TGTGCCAGCTCGCCTTTCGGGACAGCTTATGGCTACACCTTC. Amino acids: CASSPFGTAYGYTF.

The chain has TRBV5-4 and TRBJ2-2; a weak D match, TRBD2 (7 bases). Trimming stripped 2 bases from V and 7 bases from J, with 15 bases between. There are 15 residues in the CDR3. CDR1 is SGHNT, CDR2 YYREEE, per germline (reference sequence). CDR3 loop: CASSLTQGGVGELFF. The CDR3 DNA sequence: TGTGCCAGCAGCTTAACACAGGGAGGGGTCGGGGAGCTGTTTTTT. Full variable domain (outside the CDR3, taken from reference TRBV5-4 and TRBJ2-2): ETGVTQSPTHLIKTRGQQVTLRCSSQSGHNTVSWYQQALGQGPQFIFQYYREEENGRGNFPPRFSGLQFPNYSSELNVNALELDDSALYLCASSLTQGGVGELFFGEGSRLTVL.

The chain employs TRBV2 and TRBJ2-1; TRBD2 agrees at 11 bases. CDR3 length: 16 residues. Germline CDR1 SNHLY, CDR2 FYNNEI. V gave up 3 bases and J gave up 7 bases; unmatched junction bases: 8. The CDR3 sequence: CASSDRGSSGRNEQFF. The DNA for the CDR3 is TGTGCCAGCAGTGATAGGGGGTCTAGCGGGAGGAATGAGCAGTTCTTC. Drawing the rest from reference TRBV2 and TRBJ2-1, the complete variable domain is EPEVTQTPSHQVTQMGQEVILRCVPISNHLYFYWYRQILGQKVEFLVSFYNNEISEKSEIFDDQFSVERPDGSNFTLKIRSTKLEDSAMYFCASSDRGSSGRNEQFFGPGTRLTVL.

Worth noting for this clone: Other DNA variants within this sample encode the same CDR3. The rearrangement uses TRBV6-1 and TRBJ2-5; D is undetermined. In germline, CDR1 is MNHNS, CDR2 SASEGT. Trimming shortened V by 6 bases and J by 4 bases, and 6 bases separated the two germline ends. The CDR3 covers 11 residues. CDR3 sequence (DNA): TGTGCCAGCAGACTCGGAGAGACCCAGTACTTC. Encoded protein: CASRLGETQYF.

The chain uses TRBV19 and TRBJ2-3, with TRBD2 identical over 7 bases. The V gene's germline CDR1 is LNHDA and CDR2 SQIVND (reference sequence). There are 16 residues in the CDR3. Trimming cost V 5 bases and J 2 bases; bases outside gene matches: 10. CDR3 sequence reads: CASSRQTSSYTDTQYF. CDR3 in DNA: TGTGCCAGTAGTCGCCAGACTAGCTCCTACACAGATACGCAGTATTTT.

The chain uses TRBV2 and TRBJ2-1, with 8 bases fitting TRBD2. J lost 2 bases, V lost 3 bases, and 3 bases had no gene match. CDR3 length: 15 residues. Germline V gene lookup returns CDR1 SNHLY and CDR2 FYNNEI. In DNA form, the CDR3 reads TGTGCCAGCAGTGAGTTTAGCGGGGCCTACAATGAGCAGTTCTTC. Its protein is CASSEFSGAYNEQFF.

V usage is TRBV7-9 and J usage is TRBJ2-6, with TRBD1 identical over 9 bases. There are 19 residues in the CDR3. V gave up 0 bases and J gave up 2 bases; unmatched junction bases: 8. The V gene's germline CDR1 is SEHNR and CDR2 FQNEAQ (reference sequence). CDR3 loop: CASSLADRGGDPGANVLTF. DNA of the CDR3: TGTGCCAGCAGCTTAGCGGACAGGGGCGGTGACCCTGGGGCCAACGTCCTGACTTTC.

The V call is TRBV6-5, the J call TRBJ1-5, with TRBD1 matching 10 bases. Trimming at V came to 6 bases and at J to 3 bases, leaving 5 bases not matched to a gene. The CDR3 runs 15 residues. Germline V gives CDR1 MNHEY, CDR2 SVGAGI. CDR3 sequence: CASRSGTGDNQPQHF. The CDR3 nucleotides read TGTGCCAGCAGGTCCGGGACAGGGGACAATCAGCCCCAGCATTTT.

This clone was counted once. V usage is TRBV10-3 and J usage is TRBJ2-1; 8 bases agree with TRBD2. The length of the CDR3 is 16 residues. Per the germline V gene, CDR1 is ENHRY and CDR2 is SYGVKD. After removal of 3 bases from V and 5 bases from J, the junction contained 9 bases not matched to a gene. The DNA for the CDR3 is TGTGCCATCAGTGAAAGAAGCGGGAGCATTAACAATGAGCAGTTCTTC. It yields the protein CAISERSGSINNEQFF.

This rearrangement joins TRBV7-8 to TRBJ2-1; 15 bases are shared with TRBD2. The CDR3 is 18 residues long. Germline V gene lookup returns CDR1 SGHVS and CDR2 FQNEAQ. V shed 3 bases and J 1 base; nucleotides not matched to a gene: 4. The CDR3 DNA reads as TGTGCCAGCAGCTTGAGGACTAGCGGGGGGGTGTCCTACAATGAGCAGTTCTTC. Translated: CASSLRTSGGVSYNEQFF.

J is TRBJ1-2 and V is TRBV10-1; possible D gene TRBD1, 5 bases. Germline loops: CDR1 WNHNN, CDR2 SYGVQD (reference sequence). The CDR3 is 12 amino acids. V lost 11 bases, J lost 4 bases, and 14 bases lay in between. DNA for the CDR3: TGCGCCCAGGGTGCAAATTGCTATGGCTACACCTTC. Amino acid sequence: CAQGANCYGYTF.